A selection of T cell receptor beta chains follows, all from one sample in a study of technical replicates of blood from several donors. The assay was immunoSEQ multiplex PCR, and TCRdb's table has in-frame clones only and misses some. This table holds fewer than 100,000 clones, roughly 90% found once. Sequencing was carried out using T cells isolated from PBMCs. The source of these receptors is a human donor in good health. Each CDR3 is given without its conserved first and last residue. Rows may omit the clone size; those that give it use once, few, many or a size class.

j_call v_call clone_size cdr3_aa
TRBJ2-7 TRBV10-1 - ASSGATGQY
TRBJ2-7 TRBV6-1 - ASSEDSRLIYEQY
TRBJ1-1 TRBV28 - ASSTHTGTWSTEAF
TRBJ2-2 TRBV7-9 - ASIHGTGELF
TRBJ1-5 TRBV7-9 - ASSLGQHNQPQH
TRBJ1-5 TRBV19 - ASRGQGGQPQH
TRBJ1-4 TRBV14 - ASSQDRGRGLTLEKLF
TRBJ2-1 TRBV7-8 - ASSIGSVMNEQF
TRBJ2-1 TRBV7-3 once ASSLTRDRHNEQF
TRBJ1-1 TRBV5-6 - ASSPGGGDEAF
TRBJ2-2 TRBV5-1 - ASSLGQTGELF
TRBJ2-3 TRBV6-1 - ASSEFGGTITDTQY
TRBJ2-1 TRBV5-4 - ASSFFGGSGDEQF
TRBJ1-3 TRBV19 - ASSAQTSGNTIY
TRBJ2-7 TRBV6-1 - ASSERGSYEQY
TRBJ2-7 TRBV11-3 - ASSIPGQFFVYEQY
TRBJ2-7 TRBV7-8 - ASSLGPGSYEQY
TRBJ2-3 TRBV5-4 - ASSLGLAWGADTQY
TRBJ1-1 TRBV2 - ASKGQGMNTEAF
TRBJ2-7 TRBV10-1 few ASRGTGHYEQY
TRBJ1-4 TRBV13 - ASSLTGETNEKLF
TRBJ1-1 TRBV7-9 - ASSLVAGRTEAF
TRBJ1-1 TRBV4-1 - ASSQEWTGGVINTEAF
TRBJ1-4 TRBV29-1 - SVRTGGYEKLF
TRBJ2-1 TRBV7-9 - ASSLLSGSRNEQF
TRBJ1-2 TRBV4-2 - ASSQDRGPGTNYGYT
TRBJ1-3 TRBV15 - ATSRKDRGLSGNTIY
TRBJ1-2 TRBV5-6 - ASSLPRVGYT
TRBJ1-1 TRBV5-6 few ASSLQGLAF
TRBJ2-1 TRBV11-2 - ASSSTGWRDNEQF
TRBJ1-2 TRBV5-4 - ASTNHRDSYT
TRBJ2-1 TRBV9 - ASSGSGTYNEQF
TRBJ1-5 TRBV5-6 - ASSLRSSNQPQH